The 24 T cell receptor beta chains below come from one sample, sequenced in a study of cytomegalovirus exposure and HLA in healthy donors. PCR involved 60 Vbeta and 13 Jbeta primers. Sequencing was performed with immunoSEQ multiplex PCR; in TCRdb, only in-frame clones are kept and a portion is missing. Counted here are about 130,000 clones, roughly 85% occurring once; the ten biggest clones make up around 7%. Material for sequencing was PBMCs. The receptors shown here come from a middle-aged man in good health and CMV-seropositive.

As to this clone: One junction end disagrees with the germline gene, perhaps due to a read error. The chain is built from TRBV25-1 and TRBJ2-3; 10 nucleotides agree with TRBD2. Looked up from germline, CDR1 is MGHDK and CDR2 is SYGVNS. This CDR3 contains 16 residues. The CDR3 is CASSRRTSGRTDMQYF. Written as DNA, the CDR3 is TGTGCCAGCAGTCGAAGGACTAGCGGACGCACAGATATGCAGTATTTT.

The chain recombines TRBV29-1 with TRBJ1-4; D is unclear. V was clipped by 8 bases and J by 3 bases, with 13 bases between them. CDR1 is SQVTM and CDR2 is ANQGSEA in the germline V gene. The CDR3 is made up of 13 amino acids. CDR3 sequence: CSSLEGPNEKLFF. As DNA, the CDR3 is TGCAGCTCCCTGGAGGGTCCTAATGAAAAACTGTTTTTT.

The CDR3 DNA follows: TGTGCCAGCAGCCCAACTAGCGGGCGCTACACAGATACGCAGTATTTT. This sequence encodes CASSPTSGRYTDTQYF. The chain recombines TRBV9 with TRBJ2-3; 9 nucleotides agree with TRBD2. The CDR3 totals 16 residues. Germline V gene sequence: CDR1 SGDLS, CDR2 YYNGEE. Trimming cost V 4 bases and J 2 bases; bases outside gene matches: 8.

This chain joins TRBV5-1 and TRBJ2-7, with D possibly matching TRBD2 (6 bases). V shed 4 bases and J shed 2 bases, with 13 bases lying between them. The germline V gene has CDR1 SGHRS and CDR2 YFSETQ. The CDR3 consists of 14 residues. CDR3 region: CASSLTSSPYEQYF. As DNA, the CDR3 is TGCGCCAGCAGCCTTACTAGCTCCCCCTACGAGCAGTACTTC.

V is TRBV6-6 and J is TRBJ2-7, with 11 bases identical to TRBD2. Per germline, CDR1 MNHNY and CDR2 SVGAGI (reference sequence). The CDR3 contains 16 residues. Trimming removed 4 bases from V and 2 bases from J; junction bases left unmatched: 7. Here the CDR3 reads CASSSKRTSGPYEQYF. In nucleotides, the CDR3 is TGTGCCAGCAGTTCCAAACGGACTAGCGGGCCCTACGAGCAGTACTTC.

CDR3: CASSIGREPYNEQFF. CDR3 nucleotide sequence: TGTGCCAGTAGTATCGGGCGGGAGCCCTACAATGAGCAGTTCTTC. The chain combines TRBV19 with TRBJ2-1; 7 bases match TRBD2. CDR3 length: 15 residues. Germline lookup yields CDR1 LNHDA and CDR2 SQIVND (reference sequence). J lost 2 bases, V lost 3 bases, and 4 bases had no gene match.

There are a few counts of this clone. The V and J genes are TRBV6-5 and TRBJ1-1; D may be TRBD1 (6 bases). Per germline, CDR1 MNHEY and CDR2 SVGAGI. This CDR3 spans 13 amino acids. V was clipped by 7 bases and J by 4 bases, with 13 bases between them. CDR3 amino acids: CASKKEQGTEAFF. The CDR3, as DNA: TGTGCCAGCAAAAAAGAACAGGGCACTGAAGCTTTCTTT.

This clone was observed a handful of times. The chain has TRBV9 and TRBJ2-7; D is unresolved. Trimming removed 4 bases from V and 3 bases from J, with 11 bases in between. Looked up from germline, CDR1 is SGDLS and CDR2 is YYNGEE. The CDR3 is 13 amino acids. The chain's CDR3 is CASSPPRNYEQYF. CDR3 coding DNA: TGTGCCAGCAGCCCCCCCAGGAACTACGAGCAGTACTTC.

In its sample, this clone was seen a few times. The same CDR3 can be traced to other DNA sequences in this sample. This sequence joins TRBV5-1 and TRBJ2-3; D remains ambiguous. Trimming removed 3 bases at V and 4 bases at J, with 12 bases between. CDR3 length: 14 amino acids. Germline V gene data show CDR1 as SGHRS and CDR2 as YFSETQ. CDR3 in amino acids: CASSSLAEADTQYF. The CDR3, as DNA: TGCGCCAGCAGCTCCCTCGCGGAAGCAGATACGCAGTATTTT.

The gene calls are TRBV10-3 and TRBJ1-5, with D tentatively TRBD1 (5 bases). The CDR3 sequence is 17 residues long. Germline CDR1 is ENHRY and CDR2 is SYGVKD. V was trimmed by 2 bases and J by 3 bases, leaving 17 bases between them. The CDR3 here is CAISERSGATSNQPQHF. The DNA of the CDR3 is TGTGCCATCAGTGAGCGGAGCGGGGCAACCTCCAATCAGCCCCAGCATTTT.

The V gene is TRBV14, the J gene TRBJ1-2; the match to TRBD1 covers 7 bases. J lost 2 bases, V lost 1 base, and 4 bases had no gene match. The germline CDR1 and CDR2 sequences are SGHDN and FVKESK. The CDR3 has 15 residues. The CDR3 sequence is CASSQATTGNYGYTF. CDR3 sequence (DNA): TGTGCCAGCAGCCAAGCTACGACAGGGAACTATGGCTACACCTTC.

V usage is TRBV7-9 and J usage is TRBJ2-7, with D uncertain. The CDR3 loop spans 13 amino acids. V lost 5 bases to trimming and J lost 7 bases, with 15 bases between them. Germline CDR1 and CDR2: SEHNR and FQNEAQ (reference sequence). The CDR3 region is CASSARFLPEQYF. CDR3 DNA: TGTGCCAGCAGCGCCCGGTTTCTCCCGGAGCAGTACTTC.

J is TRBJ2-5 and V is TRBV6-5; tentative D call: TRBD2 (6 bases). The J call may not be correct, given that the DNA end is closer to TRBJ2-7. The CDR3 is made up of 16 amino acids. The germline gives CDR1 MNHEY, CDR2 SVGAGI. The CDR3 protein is CASSYPLGSSSYEQYF. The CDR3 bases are TGTGCCAGCAGTTACCCCCTCGGGAGCTCCTCCTACGAGCAGTACTTC.

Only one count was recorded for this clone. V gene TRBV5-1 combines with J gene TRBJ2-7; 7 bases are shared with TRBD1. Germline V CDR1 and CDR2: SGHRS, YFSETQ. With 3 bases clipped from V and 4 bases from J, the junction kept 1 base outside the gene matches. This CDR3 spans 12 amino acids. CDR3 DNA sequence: TGCGCCAGCAGCTCGGACAGGTACGAGCAGTACTTC. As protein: CASSSDRYEQYF.

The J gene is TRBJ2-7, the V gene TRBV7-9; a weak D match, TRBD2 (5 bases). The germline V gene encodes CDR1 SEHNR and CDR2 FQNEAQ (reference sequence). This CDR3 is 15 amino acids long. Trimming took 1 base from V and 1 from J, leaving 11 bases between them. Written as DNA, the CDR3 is TGTGCCAGCAGCTTAGAAGGTCTAGCTTCCTACGAGCAGTACTTC. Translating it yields CASSLEGLASYEQYF.

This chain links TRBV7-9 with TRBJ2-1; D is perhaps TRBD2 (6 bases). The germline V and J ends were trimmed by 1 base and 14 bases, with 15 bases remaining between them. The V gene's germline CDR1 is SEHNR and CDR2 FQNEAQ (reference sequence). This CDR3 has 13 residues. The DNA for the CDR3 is TGTGCCAGCAGCTTAGGGGGACTTATGGATAAGTTCTTC. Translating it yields CASSLGGLMDKFF.

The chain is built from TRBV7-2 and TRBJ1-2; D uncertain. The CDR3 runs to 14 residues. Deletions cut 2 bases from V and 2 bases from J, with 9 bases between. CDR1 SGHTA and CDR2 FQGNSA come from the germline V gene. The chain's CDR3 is CASSLYPGNYGYTF. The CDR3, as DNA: TGTGCCAGCAGCTTATATCCCGGGAACTATGGCTACACCTTC.

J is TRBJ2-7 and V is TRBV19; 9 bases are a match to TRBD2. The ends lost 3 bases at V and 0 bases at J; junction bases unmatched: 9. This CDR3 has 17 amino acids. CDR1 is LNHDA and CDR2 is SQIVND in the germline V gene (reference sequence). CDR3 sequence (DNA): TGTGCCAGTAGTATTTCCTCGGCGGGGGGGAGCTCCTACGAGCAGTACTTC. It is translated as CASSISSAGGSSYEQYF.

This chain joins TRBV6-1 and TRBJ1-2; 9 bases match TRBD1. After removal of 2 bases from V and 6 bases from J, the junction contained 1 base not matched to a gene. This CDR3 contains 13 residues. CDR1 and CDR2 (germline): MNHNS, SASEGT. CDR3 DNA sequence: TGTGCCAGCAGTGAACGGACAGGGGATGGCTACACCTTC. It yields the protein CASSERTGDGYTF.

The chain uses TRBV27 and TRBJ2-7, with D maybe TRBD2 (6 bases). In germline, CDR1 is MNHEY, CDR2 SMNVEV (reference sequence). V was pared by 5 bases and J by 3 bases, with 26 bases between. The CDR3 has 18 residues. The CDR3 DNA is TGTGCCAGCAGTCCCTCGGGGAGGATCTTCGGGAAAGACTACGAGCAGTACTTC. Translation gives CASSPSGRIFGKDYEQYF.

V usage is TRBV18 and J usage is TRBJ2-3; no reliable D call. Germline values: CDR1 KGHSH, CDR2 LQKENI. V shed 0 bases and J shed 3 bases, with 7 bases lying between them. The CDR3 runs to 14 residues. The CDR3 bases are TGTGCCAGCTCACCACCTATTGTAACAGATACGCAGTATTTT. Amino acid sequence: CASSPPIVTDTQYF.

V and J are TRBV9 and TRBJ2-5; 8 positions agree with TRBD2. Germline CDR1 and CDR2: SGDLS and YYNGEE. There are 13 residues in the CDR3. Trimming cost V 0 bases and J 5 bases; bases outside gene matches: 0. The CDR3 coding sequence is TGTGCCAGCAGCGTAGCGGGGGGGGAGACCCAGTACTTC. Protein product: CASSVAGGETQYF.

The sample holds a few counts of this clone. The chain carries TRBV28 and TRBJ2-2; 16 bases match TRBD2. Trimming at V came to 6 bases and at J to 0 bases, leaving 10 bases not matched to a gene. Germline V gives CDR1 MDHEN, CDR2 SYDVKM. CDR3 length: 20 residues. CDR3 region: CASRQLPGLAGGANTGELFF. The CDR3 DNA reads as TGTGCCAGCAGGCAACTTCCGGGACTAGCGGGAGGGGCGAACACCGGGGAGCTGTTTTTT.

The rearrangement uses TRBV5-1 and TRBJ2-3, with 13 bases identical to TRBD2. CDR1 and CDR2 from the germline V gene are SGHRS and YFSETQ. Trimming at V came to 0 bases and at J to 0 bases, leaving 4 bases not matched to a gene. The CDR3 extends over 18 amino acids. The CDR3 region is CASSLVGTSGTSTDTQYF. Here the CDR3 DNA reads TGCGCCAGCAGCTTGGTTGGGACTAGCGGGACTAGCACAGATACGCAGTATTTT.